This passage covers 23 T cell receptor beta chains from one sample sequenced in a study of T-cell memory formation after mild COVID-19. TCRdb re-analysed the 5' RACE reads in MiXCR, keeping a single row per CDR3 protein. The sample carries about 430,000 distinct CDR3 sequences, 24% recorded once. Sequences were obtained from PBMCs or a T cell subset sorted from them (not recorded which). Source of these receptors: an adult woman who had mild COVID-19 (a few samples of this study predate the infection). Cell type and time point are not known.

This clonotype has a handful of counts. V is TRBV30 and J is TRBJ2-7; maybe TRBD2 (5 bases). Between the trimmed V and J ends, which lost 0 bases and 3 bases, there was a span of 15 bases. The CDR3 has 15 amino acids. The germline V gene encodes CDR1 GTSNPN and CDR2 SVGIG (reference sequence). The CDR3: CAWSVYGEPNYEQYF. The CDR3 DNA reads TGTGCCTGGAGTGTATACGGGGAGCCTAACTACGAGCAGTACTTC.

The chain uses TRBV11-2 and TRBJ2-1; weak D call: TRBD1 (5 bases). The CDR3 consists of 14 residues. Germline V gives CDR1 SGHAT, CDR2 FQNNGV. Trimming pared 6 bases from V and 1 base from J, leaving 10 bases between. The CDR3 nucleotides read TGTGCCAGCAGTAGACAGCATTCCTACAATGAGCAGTTCTTC. Protein product: CASSRQHSYNEQFF.

The chain employs TRBV12-3 or TRBV12-4 and TRBJ2-3, with D maybe TRBD2 (5 bases). The V and J ends lost 6 bases and 0 bases respectively, with 10 bases between them. The CDR3 contains 14 residues. CDR3 residues: CASSPDYSTDTQYF. In DNA, the CDR3 is TGTGCCAGCAGCCCCGACTACAGCACAGATACGCAGTATTTT.

V gene TRBV6-2 or TRBV6-3 combines with J gene TRBJ2-7, with TRBD1 as a possible D gene (6 bases). The V gene's germline CDR1 is MNHEY and CDR2 SVGEGT. V was cut by 6 bases and J by 9 bases, with 15 bases left in between. The CDR3 has 12 residues. DNA for the CDR3: TGTGCCAGCAGCGCAGGGACATCGGGGCAGTACTTC. Translating it yields CASSAGTSGQYF.

The table lists this clonotype with many counts. The J gene is TRBJ2-1, the V gene TRBV24-1; D is undetermined. Per the germline V gene, CDR1 is KGHDR and CDR2 is SFDVKD. The CDR3 length is 14 residues. V was trimmed by 4 bases and J by 7 bases, leaving 13 bases between them. The CDR3 nucleotides are TGTGCCACCAGTGAACCCGGGCCCGAGAATGAGCAGTTCTTC. Amino acids: CATSEPGPENEQFF.

The genes are TRBV3-1 and TRBJ1-2; unclear D gene. Looked up from germline, CDR1 is LGHDT and CDR2 is YNNKEL (reference sequence). The CDR3 is made up of 13 amino acids. Trimming stripped 3 bases from V and 4 bases from J, with 9 bases between. For the CDR3, the DNA is TGTGCCAGCAGCCAGGAGGTCAGCTATGGCTACACCTTC. As protein: CASSQEVSYGYTF.

This clonotype was counted only a few times. The V call is TRBV4-1, the J call TRBJ2-3, with D possibly TRBD2 on 5 matching bases. The CDR3 spans 16 residues. CDR1 and CDR2 (germline): MGHRA, YSYEKL. V was trimmed by 5 bases and J by 4 bases, leaving 19 bases between them. The CDR3 loop is CASSNRLGKAADTQYF. CDR3 DNA: TGCGCCAGCAGCAACCGCCTCGGGAAGGCCGCAGATACGCAGTATTTT.

This clonotype turned up a few times. This chain joins TRBV3-1 and TRBJ2-7, with D tentatively TRBD2 (6 bases). Germline CDR1 reads LGHDT; CDR2 reads YNNKEL (reference sequence). The CDR3 covers 13 residues. Trimming took 4 bases from V and 6 from J, leaving 13 bases between them. Here the CDR3 DNA reads TGTGCCAGCAGCCTCTTGCTGGGACTCGAGCAGTACTTC. The encoded protein is CASSLLLGLEQYF.

V gene TRBV12-3 or TRBV12-4 combines with J gene TRBJ2-7; TRBD2 matches 9 bases. The trim removed 7 bases at V and 2 bases at J, leaving 9 bases unmatched. The CDR3 is 15 amino acids. CDR3 bases: TGTGCCAGCACCGCTAGCGGGGTATACCCCTACGAGCAGTACTTC. Protein product: CASTASGVYPYEQYF.

The chain links TRBV4-1 to TRBJ1-4; the D is unclear. Trimming cost V 4 bases and J 5 bases, with 8 bases left between them. The CDR3 is 13 amino acids. Germline CDR1 is MGHRA and CDR2 is YSYEKL. The CDR3 reads CASSPRINEKLFF. The CDR3 DNA sequence: TGCGCCAGCAGCCCCCGGATCAATGAAAAACTGTTTTTT.

This rearrangement joins TRBV27 to TRBJ2-3; D not resolved. The V gene's germline CDR1 is MNHEY and CDR2 SMNVEV (reference sequence). CDR3 length: 14 amino acids. Trimming took 4 bases from V and 4 from J, leaving 12 bases between them. The CDR3 loop reads CASSSEWRADTQYF. The CDR3 nucleotides read TGTGCCAGCAGTTCGGAATGGCGAGCAGATACGCAGTATTTT.

The rearrangement links TRBV5-6 to TRBJ2-3; 9 bases match TRBD1. CDR1 SGHDT and CDR2 YYEEEE come from the germline V gene. With V trimmed by 4 bases and J by 4 bases, 7 bases remained unmatched. The CDR3 contains 15 residues. Here the CDR3 DNA reads TGTGCCAGCAGCCACCGGGACAGGGTGTCAGATACGCAGTATTTT. It codes for CASSHRDRVSDTQYF.

The V call is TRBV12-3 or TRBV12-4, the J call TRBJ2-3, with D perhaps TRBD1 or TRBD2 (5 bases each). V shed 2 bases and J shed 2 bases, with 14 bases lying between them. This CDR3 spans 16 amino acids. CDR3 region: CASSLMRAGHTDTQYF. The CDR3 DNA follows: TGTGCCAGCAGTTTAATGAGGGCAGGGCACACAGATACGCAGTATTTT.

The chain uses TRBV27 and TRBJ2-1; the match to TRBD1 covers 9 bases. V trimming: 5 bases; J trimming: 7 bases; junction bases outside the gene matches: 6. The CDR3 spans 14 residues. The germline V gene has CDR1 MNHEY and CDR2 SMNVEV (reference sequence). CDR3 DNA: TGTGCCAGCAGTCATGGGGACAGGGCGAATGAGCAGTTCTTC. Amino acids: CASSHGDRANEQFF.

This clonotype occurred a few times. The V call is TRBV7-9, the J call TRBJ2-3; the D is unclear. V was trimmed by 2 bases and J by 5 bases, leaving 20 bases between them. CDR1 and CDR2 (germline): SEHNR, FQNEAQ (reference sequence). The CDR3 runs 17 residues. DNA of the CDR3: TGTGCCAGCAGCTTACCTTCAATGGGCTTAGCAGGAGATACGCAGTATTTT. It encodes CASSLPSMGLAGDTQYF.

This clonotype was counted at least ten times. This chain connects TRBV7-8 to TRBJ2-1; 14 nucleotides match TRBD2. Germline V gives CDR1 SGHVS, CDR2 FQNEAQ. The CDR3 sequence is 19 residues long. V gave up 8 bases and J gave up 0 bases; unmatched junction bases: 12. Written as DNA, the CDR3 is TGTGCCAGCGGGGGCCCGGGACTAGCGGGAGCTACCTCCTACAATGAGCAGTTCTTC. As protein: CASGGPGLAGATSYNEQFF. Based on the CDR3 plus reference TRBV7-8 and TRBJ2-1, the full variable domain is GAGVSQSPRYKVAKRGQDVALRCDPISGHVSLFWYQQALGQGPEFLTYFQNEAQLDKSGLPSDRFFAERPEGSVSTLKIQRTQQEDSAVYLCASGGPGLAGATSYNEQFFGPGTRLTVL.

This clonotype was observed a handful of times. The chain employs TRBV7-9 and TRBJ1-2; no clear D gene. V was clipped by 3 bases and J by 3 bases, with 8 bases between them. The CDR3 loop spans 13 amino acids. CDR1 is SEHNR and CDR2 is FQNEAQ in the germline V gene (reference sequence). The CDR3 region has the DNA TGTGCCAGCAGCTTCGCGGCGGACTATGGCTACACCTTC. It is translated as CASSFAADYGYTF. The whole variable domain, filled in from reference TRBV7-9 and TRBJ1-2, reads DTGVSQNPRHKITKRGQNVTFRCDPISEHNRLYWYRQTLGQGPEFLTYFQNEAQLEKSRLLSDRFSAERPKGSFSTLEIQRTEQGDSAMYLCASSFAADYGYTFGSGTRLTVV.

The V gene is TRBV5-1, the J gene TRBJ2-1, with D possibly being TRBD2 (6 bases). CDR3 size: 15 residues. Per the germline V gene, CDR1 is SGHRS and CDR2 is YFSETQ. Trimming cost V 4 bases and J 5 bases, with 16 bases left between them. This CDR3 is CASSPQGWGDNEQFF. The CDR3 DNA reads TGCGCCAGCAGCCCCCAGGGTTGGGGGGACAATGAGCAGTTCTTC.

This clonotype turned up a few times. V usage is TRBV7-2 and J usage is TRBJ2-5; D ambiguous. Germline V CDR1 and CDR2: SGHTA, FQGNSA. Trimming removed 2 bases at V and 4 bases at J, with 17 bases between. The CDR3 extends over 16 amino acids. The CDR3 coding sequence is TGTGCCAGCAGCTTATGGGATACTGGCCCCCTAGAGACCCAGTACTTC. Its protein product is CASSLWDTGPLETQYF.

This clonotype appeared once. CDR3 nucleotide sequence: TGTGCCAGCCTCCGAAGGGGGGGGACTAGCGTTCAAGAGACCCAGTACTTC. As protein: CASLRRGGTSVQETQYF. The chain couples TRBV6-6 to TRBJ2-5; TRBD2 matches 10 bases. Germline loops: CDR1 MNHNY, CDR2 SVGAGI (reference sequence). Losses at the gene ends were 8 bases for V and 2 bases for J; bases not matched to a gene: 14. CDR3 length: 17 amino acids.

This rearrangement joins TRBV20-1 to TRBJ2-7; D gene unclear. CDR1 and CDR2 (germline): DFQATT, SNEGSKA (reference sequence). Trimming stripped 5 bases from V and 1 base from J, with 9 bases between. The CDR3 is made up of 12 amino acids. The CDR3 spells CSAVGLSYEQYF. DNA for the CDR3: TGCAGTGCTGTGGGGTTATCCTACGAGCAGTACTTC.

CDR3 nucleotide sequence: TGTGCCAGCCGCCCCGGGCGGCGGGGGGGTTCCTACGAGCAGTACTTC. The encoded protein is CASRPGRRGGSYEQYF. The chain employs TRBV12-3 or TRBV12-4 and TRBJ2-7, with TRBD2 identical over 9 bases. V lost 8 bases to trimming and J lost 1 base; unmatched junction nucleotides: 12. CDR3 size: 16 residues.

This clonotype was counted only a few times. This sequence joins TRBV9 and TRBJ1-1; the D gene is possibly TRBD1 (5 bases). This CDR3 has 14 residues. CDR1 is SGDLS and CDR2 is YYNGEE in the germline V gene. Trimming stripped 0 bases from V and 2 bases from J, with 8 bases between. The CDR3 DNA reads as TGTGCCAGCAGCGTAGTGACAGCCAACACTGAAGCTTTCTTT. Translated, it gives CASSVVTANTEAFF.